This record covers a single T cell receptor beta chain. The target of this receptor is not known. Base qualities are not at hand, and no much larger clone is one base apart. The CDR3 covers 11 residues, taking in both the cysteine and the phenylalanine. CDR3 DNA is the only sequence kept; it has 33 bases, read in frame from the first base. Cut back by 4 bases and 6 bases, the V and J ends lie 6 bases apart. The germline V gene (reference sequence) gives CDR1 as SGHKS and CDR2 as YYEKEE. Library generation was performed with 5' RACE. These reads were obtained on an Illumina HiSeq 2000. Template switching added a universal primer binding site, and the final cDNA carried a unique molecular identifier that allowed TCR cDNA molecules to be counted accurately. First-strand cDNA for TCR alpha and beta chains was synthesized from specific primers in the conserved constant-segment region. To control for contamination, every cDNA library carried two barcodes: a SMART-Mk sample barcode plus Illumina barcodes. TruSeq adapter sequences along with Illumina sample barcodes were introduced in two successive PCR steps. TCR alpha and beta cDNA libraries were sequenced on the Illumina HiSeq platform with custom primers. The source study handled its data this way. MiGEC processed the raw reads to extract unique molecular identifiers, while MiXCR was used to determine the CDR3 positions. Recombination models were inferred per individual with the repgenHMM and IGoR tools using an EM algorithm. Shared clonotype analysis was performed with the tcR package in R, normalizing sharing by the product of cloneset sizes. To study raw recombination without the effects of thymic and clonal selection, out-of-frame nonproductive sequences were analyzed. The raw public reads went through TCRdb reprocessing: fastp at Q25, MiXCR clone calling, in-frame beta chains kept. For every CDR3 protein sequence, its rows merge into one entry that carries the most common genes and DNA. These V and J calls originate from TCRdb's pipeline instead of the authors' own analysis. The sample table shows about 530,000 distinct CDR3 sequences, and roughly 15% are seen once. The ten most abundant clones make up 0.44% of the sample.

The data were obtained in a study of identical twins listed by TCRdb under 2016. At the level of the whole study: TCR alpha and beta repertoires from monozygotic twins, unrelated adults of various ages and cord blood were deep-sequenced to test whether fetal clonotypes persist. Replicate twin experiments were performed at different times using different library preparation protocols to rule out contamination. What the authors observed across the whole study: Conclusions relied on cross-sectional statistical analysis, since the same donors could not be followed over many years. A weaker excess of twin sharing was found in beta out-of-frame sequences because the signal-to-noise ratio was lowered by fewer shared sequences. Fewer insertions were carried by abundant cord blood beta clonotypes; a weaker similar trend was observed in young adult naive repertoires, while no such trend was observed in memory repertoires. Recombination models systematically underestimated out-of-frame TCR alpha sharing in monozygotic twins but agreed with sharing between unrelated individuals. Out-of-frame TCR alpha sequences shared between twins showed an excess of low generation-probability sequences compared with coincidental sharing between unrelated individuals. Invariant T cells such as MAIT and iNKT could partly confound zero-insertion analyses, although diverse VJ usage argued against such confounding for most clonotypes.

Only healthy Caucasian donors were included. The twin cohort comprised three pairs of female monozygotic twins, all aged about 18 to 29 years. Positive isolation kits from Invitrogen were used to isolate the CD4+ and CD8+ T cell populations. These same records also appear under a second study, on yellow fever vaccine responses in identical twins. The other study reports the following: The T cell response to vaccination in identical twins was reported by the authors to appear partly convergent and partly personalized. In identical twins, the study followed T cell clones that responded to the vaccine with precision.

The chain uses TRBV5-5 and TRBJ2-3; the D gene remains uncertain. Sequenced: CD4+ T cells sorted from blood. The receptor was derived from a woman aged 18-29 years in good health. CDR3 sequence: CASSQIDTQYF. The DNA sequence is TGTGCCAGCAGCCAGATTGATACGCAGTATTTT.